The T cell receptor beta chain described here comes from a study of blood T cell repertoires in COVID-19. The data were produced by immunoSEQ multiplex PCR, yet TCRdb's version contains in-frame clones alone and is incomplete. The sample holds over 85,000 clones, about 90% seen once. CDR1 KGHSH and CDR2 LQKENI come from the germline V gene. V lost 4 bases to trimming and J lost 6 bases, with 28 bases between them. This CDR3 comprises 18 residues. V usage is TRBV18 and J usage is TRBJ2-7; a possible D gene is TRBD2 (5 bases). The receptor was isolated from a human donor in a cohort sampled during active COVID-19. The sequenced sample was peripheral blood. The DNA for the CDR3 is TGTGCCAGCTCACGAGCAAGTAAGGGCCAGTGGGCAGAGGGCGAGCAGTACTTC. This translates into CASSRASKGQWAEGEQYF.